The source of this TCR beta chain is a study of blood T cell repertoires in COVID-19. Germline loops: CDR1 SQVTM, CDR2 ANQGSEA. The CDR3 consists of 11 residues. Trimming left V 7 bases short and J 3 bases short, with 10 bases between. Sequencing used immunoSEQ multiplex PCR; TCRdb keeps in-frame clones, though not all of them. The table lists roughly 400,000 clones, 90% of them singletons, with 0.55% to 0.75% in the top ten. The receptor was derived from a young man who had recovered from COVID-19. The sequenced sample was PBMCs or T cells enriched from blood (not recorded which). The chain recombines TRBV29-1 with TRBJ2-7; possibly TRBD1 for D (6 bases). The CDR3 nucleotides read TGCAGCGCAGGGGATTTCTACGAGCAGTACTTC. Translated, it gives CSAGDFYEQYF.